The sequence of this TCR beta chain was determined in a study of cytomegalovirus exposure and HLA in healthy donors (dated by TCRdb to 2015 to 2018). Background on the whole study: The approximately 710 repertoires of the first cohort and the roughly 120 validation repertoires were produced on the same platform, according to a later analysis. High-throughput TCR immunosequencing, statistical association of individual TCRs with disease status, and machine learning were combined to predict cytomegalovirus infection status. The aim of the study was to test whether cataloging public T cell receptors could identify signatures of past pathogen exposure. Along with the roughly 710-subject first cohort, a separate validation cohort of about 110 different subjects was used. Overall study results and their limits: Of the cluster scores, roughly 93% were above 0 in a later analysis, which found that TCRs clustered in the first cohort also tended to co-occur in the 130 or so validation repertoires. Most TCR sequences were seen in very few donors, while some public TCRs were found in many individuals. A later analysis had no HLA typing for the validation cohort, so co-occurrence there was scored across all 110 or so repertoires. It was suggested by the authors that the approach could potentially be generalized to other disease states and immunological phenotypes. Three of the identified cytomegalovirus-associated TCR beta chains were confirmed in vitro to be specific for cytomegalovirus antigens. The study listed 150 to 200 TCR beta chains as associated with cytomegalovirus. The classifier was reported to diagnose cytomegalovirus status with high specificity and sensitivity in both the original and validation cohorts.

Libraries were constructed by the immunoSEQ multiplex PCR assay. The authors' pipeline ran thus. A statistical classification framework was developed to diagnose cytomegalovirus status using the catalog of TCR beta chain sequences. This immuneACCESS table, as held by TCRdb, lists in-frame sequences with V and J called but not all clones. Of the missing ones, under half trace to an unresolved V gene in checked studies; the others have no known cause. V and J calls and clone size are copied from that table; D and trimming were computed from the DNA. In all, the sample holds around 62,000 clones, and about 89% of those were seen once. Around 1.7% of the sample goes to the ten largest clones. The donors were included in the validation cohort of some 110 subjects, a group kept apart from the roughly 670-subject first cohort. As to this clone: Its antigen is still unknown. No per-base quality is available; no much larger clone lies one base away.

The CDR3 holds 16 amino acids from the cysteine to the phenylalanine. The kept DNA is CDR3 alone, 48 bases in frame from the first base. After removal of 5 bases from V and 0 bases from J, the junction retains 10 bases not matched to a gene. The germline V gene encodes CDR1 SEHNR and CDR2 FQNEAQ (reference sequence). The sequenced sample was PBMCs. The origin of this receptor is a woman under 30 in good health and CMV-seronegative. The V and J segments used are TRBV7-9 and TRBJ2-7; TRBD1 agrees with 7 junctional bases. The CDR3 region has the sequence CASSPSGGISSYEQYF. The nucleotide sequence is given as TGTGCCAGCAGCCCCTCAGGGGGTATAAGCTCCTACGAGCAGTACTTC.